The TCR beta chain described here comes from a study of blood T cell repertoires in COVID-19. Germline V gene data show CDR1 as MNHEY and CDR2 as SMNVEV (reference sequence). This CDR3 region has 19 residues. V dropped 1 base and J dropped 4; count of bases not matched to a gene: 17. Profiled with immunoSEQ multiplex PCR; TCRdb holds only in-frame clones, not every one. The sample shows roughly 520,000 clones, around nine tenths of them seen only once. The sequencing sample was made of PBMCs or T cells enriched from blood (not recorded which). The clonotype originates from a woman aged 40 to 50 who had recovered from COVID-19. This sequence joins TRBV27 and TRBJ1-1, with 8 bases that match TRBD1. In DNA, the CDR3 is TGTGCCAGCAGTTTATTAGCTCTTGACGGGACAGGCTTGGCCACTGAAGCTTTCTTT. It yields the protein CASSLLALDGTGLATEAFF.